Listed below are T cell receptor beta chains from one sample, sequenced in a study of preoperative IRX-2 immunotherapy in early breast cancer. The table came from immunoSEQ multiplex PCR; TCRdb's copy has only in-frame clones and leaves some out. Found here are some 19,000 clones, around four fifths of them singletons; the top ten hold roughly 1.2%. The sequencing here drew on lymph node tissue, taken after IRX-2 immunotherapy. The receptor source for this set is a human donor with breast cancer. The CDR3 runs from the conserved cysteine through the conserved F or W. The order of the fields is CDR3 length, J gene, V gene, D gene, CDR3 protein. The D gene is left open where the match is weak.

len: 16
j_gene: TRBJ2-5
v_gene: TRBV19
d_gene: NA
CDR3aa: CASSSGDWWGQETQYF

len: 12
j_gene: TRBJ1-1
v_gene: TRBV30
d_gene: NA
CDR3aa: CAWNPYGDEAFF

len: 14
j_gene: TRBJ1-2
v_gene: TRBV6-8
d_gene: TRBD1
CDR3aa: CAAGQGASPGGYTF

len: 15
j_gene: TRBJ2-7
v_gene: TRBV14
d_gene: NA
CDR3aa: CASSLIQGILGEQYF

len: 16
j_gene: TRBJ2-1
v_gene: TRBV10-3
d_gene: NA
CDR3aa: CAINVFDTGLNNEQFF

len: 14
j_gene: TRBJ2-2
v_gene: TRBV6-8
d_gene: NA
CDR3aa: CASSGRGYTGELFF

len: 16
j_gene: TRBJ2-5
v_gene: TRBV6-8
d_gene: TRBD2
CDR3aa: CASSDGSGGPQETQYF

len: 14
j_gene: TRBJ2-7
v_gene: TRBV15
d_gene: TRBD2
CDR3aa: CATSRGGRGNEQYF

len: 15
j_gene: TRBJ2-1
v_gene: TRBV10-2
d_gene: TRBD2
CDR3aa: CASSATSGRAYEQFF

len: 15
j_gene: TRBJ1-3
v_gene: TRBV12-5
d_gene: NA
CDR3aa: CASALGSSGGNTIYF

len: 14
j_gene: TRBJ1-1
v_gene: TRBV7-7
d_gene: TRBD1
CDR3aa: CASSRGQGGTEAFF

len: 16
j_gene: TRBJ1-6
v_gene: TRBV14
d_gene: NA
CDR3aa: CASRRGGSSYNSPLHF

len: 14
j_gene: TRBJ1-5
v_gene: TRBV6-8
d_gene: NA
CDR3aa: CASSYSSSNQPQHF

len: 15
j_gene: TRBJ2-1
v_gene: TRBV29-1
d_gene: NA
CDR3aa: CSVESPYPSYNEQFF

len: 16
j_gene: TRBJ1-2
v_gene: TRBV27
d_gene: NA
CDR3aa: CASSLSWGRVVYGYTF

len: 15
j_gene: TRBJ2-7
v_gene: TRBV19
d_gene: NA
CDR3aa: CASCDPTPGERQQYF

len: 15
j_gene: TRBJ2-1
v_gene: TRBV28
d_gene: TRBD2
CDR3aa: CASSLASGGANEQFF

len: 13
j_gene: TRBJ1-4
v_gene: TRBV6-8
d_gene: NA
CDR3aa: CASSDVAREKLFF

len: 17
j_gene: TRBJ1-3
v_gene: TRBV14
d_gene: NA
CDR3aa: CASSPPDWVQWGNTIYF

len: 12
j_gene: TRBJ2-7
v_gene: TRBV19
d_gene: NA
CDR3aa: CASKSRQFEQYF

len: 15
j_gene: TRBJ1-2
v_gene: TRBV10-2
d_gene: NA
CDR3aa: CASSESRGLSYGYTF

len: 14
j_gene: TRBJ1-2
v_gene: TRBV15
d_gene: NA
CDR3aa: CATSRDREFFGYTF

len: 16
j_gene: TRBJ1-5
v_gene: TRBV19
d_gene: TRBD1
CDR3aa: CASSQTGVSGNQPQHF

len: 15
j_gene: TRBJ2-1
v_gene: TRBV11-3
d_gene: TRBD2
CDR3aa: CASSSPGGAGAEQFF

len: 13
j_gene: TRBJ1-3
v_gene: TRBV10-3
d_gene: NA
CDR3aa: CAISESEGNTIYF

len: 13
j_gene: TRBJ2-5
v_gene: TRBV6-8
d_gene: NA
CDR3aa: CASSRTTQETQYF

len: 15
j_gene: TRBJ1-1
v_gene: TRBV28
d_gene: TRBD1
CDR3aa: CASSSTGTGSTEAFF

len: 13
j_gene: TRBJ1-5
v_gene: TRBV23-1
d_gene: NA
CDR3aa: CASSPDRNQPQHF

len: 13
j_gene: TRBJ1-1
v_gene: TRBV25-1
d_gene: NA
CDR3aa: CASTDSGYAEAFF

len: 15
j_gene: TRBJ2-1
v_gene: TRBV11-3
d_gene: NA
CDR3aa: CASSLTPFSNNEQFF

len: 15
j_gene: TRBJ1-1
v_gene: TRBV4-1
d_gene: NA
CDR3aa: CASSPGSDTNTEAFF

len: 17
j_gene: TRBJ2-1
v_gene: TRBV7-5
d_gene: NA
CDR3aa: CASSLVGQGSSYNEQFF

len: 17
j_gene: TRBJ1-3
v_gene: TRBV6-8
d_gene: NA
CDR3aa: CASSPLAGVISGNTIYF

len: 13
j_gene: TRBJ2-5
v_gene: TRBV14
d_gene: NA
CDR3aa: CASSQMHQETQYF

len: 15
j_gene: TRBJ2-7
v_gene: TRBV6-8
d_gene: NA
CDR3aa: CASSYEARGRYEQYF

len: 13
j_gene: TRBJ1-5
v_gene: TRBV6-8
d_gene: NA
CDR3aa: CASTLVPQQPQHF

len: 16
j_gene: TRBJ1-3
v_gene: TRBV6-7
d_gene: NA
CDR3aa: CASTQGRASSGNTIYF

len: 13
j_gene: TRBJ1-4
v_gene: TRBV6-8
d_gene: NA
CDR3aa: CAIKGQTNEKLFF

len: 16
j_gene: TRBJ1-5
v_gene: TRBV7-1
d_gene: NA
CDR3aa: CASSLGQVIGNQPQHF

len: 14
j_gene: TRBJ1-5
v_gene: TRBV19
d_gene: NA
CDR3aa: CASSIQGSNQPQHF

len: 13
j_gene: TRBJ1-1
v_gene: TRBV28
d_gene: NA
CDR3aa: CASSSGQNTEAFF

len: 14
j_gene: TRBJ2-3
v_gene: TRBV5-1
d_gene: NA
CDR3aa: CASSSSPGGDTQYF

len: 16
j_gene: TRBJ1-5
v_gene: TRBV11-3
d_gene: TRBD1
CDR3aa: CASSLGYRGGNQPQHF

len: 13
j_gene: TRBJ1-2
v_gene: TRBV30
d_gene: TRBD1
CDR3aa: CAWTPQTGVGYTF

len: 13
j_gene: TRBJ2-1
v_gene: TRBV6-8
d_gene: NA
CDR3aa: CASSYLARNEQFF